A single sample is the source of the 30 T cell receptor beta chains below, sequenced in a study of siplizumab effects on memory and regulatory T cells. The repertoire was sequenced with immunoSEQ multiplex PCR; TCRdb's copy has only in-frame clones and lacks some. The table shows 97,000 or so clones, with roughly nine tenths occurring only once. Sequencing was performed on CD4+ T cells sorted from blood. These receptors all stem from a human donor in good health.

CDR3 DNA: TGTGCCAGCAGTTCACAGGGGGGGGGAAAACTGTTTTTT. It encodes CASSSQGGGKLFF. V gene TRBV28 combines with J gene TRBJ1-4; 8 bases fit TRBD1. CDR3 length equals 13 residues. Germline lookup yields CDR1 MDHEN and CDR2 SYDVKM. V lost 4 bases, J lost 10 bases, and 5 bases stayed unmatched.

This chain connects TRBV6-5 to TRBJ2-3; D uncertain. The CDR3 has 12 amino acids. V was pared by 2 bases and J by 11 bases, with 11 bases between. CDR1 is MNHEY and CDR2 is SVGAGI in the germline V gene. This CDR3 is CASSYDNYRQYF. CDR3 bases: TGTGCCAGCAGTTACGATAATTATAGGCAGTATTTT.

The gene calls are TRBV20-1 and TRBJ1-2, with D perhaps matching TRBD1 (6 bases). Trimming stripped 6 bases from V and 12 bases from J, with 11 bases between. CDR3 length: 9 residues. Germline CDR1 DFQATT, CDR2 SNEGSKA (reference sequence). The CDR3 sequence: CSAWGTNTF. In DNA form, the CDR3 reads TGCAGTGCCTGGGGGACAAACACCTTC.

The chain uses TRBV29-1 and TRBJ2-7, with a weak D call TRBD1 (5 bases). CDR1 is SQVTM, CDR2 ANQGSEA, per germline. The CDR3 spans 13 residues. The ends were cut back, 1 base at V and 1 base at J, with 8 bases in the middle. Written as DNA, the CDR3 is TGCAGCGTTGAAGGGGGCCAGTCCTACGAGCAGTACTTC. This translates into CSVEGGQSYEQYF.

This chain connects TRBV5-1 to TRBJ2-5, with D tentatively TRBD1 or TRBD2 (6 bases each). Germline loops: CDR1 SGHRS, CDR2 YFSETQ. The CDR3 covers 15 residues. V lost 3 bases to trimming and J lost 1 base, with 13 bases between them. The CDR3 coding sequence is TGCGCCAGCAGCTCCAAACAGGGACTCCAAGAGACCCAGTACTTC. It encodes CASSSKQGLQETQYF.

Of note for this clone: One end of the junction varies from germline; a read error may be responsible. This chain uses TRBV10-3 with TRBJ1-1, with 7 positions matching TRBD1. Germline V CDR1 and CDR2: ENHRY, SYGVKD. The CDR3 has 13 residues. CDR3: CAINEGAETEAFF. CDR3 DNA: TGTGCCATCAATGAGGGGGCAGAAACTGAAGCTTTCTTT.

Written as DNA, the CDR3 is TGCGCCAGCAGCCAAGAGAGGGGACCCTCTGGAAACACCATATATTTT. As protein: CASSQERGPSGNTIYF. The chain combines TRBV4-1 with TRBJ1-3; possible D gene TRBD1, 5 bases. CDR3 length: 16 residues. Trimming removed 0 bases at V and 0 bases at J, with 9 bases between. Per germline, CDR1 MGHRA and CDR2 YSYEKL.

V is TRBV4-1 and J is TRBJ1-1, with D perhaps matching TRBD1 (6 bases). CDR1 and CDR2 (germline): MGHRA, YSYEKL. The germline V and J ends were trimmed by 1 base and 8 bases, with 11 bases remaining between them. The CDR3 runs 13 residues. CDR3 nucleotides: TGCGCCAGCAGCCAAGTCTGGACAGTCGAAGCTTTCTTT. This translates into CASSQVWTVEAFF.

V gene TRBV28 combines with J gene TRBJ1-2; perhaps TRBD1 as D (5 bases). CDR1 is MDHEN and CDR2 is SYDVKM in the germline V gene. The CDR3 has 13 residues. The germline V and J ends were trimmed by 5 bases and 7 bases, with 14 bases remaining between them. CDR3 nucleotide sequence: TGTGCCAGCAGTCGGGAGCCCAGGGTTGGCTACACCTTC. Amino acids: CASSREPRVGYTF.

The V and J genes are TRBV7-2 and TRBJ1-1; TRBD1 agrees at 7 bases. Germline V CDR1 and CDR2: SGHTA, FQGNSA. Losses at the gene ends were 5 bases for V and 0 bases for J; bases not matched to a gene: 12. The CDR3 is made up of 17 amino acids. The CDR3 region is CASSPTGQWSMNTEAFF. The CDR3 nucleotides read TGTGCCAGCAGCCCCACGGGACAGTGGTCCATGAACACTGAAGCTTTCTTT.

The chain links TRBV5-1 to TRBJ1-2, with no clear D. The germline gives CDR1 SGHRS, CDR2 YFSETQ. V shed 4 bases and J shed 1 base, with 8 bases lying between them. This CDR3 comprises 13 residues. The CDR3 DNA is TGCGCCAGCAGCCCGGGCTATAACTATGGCTACACCTTC. It codes for CASSPGYNYGYTF.

The V and J genes are TRBV7-2 and TRBJ2-3, with D unclear. There are 13 residues in the CDR3. V lost 3 bases and J 7 bases, leaving 11 bases between the germline ends. From germline, CDR1 is SGHTA and CDR2 FQGNSA. The CDR3 loop is CASSFSSFYTQYF. As DNA, the CDR3 is TGTGCCAGCAGCTTCAGCTCGTTCTATACGCAGTATTTT.

J is TRBJ2-2 and V is TRBV7-9; 8 bases fit TRBD1. With 4 bases clipped from V and 6 bases from J, the junction kept 4 bases outside the gene matches. This CDR3 has 14 amino acids. Per the germline V gene, CDR1 is SEHNR and CDR2 is FQNEAQ (reference sequence). As DNA, the CDR3 is TGTGCCAGCAGCTCGCAGGGGGCGCCCGGGGAGCTGTTTTTT. Translation: CASSSQGAPGELFF.

The chain joins TRBV28 to TRBJ2-7; perhaps D is TRBD1 or TRBD2 (6 bases each). The germline V gene encodes CDR1 MDHEN and CDR2 SYDVKM. The CDR3 is made up of 16 amino acids. The V gene lost 7 bases and the J gene lost 0 bases, with 19 bases spanning the gap. The CDR3 loop reads CASTPTGGGSSYEQYF. The CDR3, as DNA: TGTGCCAGCACCCCAACTGGAGGGGGTAGCTCCTACGAGCAGTACTTC.

This chain uses TRBV19 with TRBJ1-1; a possible D gene is TRBD1 (5 bases). The CDR3 runs to 16 residues. Germline V gene data show CDR1 as LNHDA and CDR2 as SQIVND (reference sequence). Trimming left V 2 bases short and J 3 bases short, with 16 bases between. CDR3 loop: CASSIMGEWGDTEAFF. In nucleotides, the CDR3 is TGTGCCAGTAGTATAATGGGGGAGTGGGGGGACACTGAAGCTTTCTTT.

There are a few counts of this clone. This sequence joins TRBV20-1 and TRBJ1-2; no clear D gene. V shed 6 bases and J shed 10 bases, with 15 bases lying between them. This CDR3 region has 11 residues. CDR1 is DFQATT and CDR2 is SNEGSKA in the germline V gene (reference sequence). CDR3 DNA: TGCAGTGCCACAATAGGTCCACCCTACACCTTC. Encoded protein: CSATIGPPYTF.

The CDR3 protein is CASSGTQNTEAFF. CDR3 nucleotides: TGTGCCAGCTCTGGGACCCAGAACACTGAAGCTTTCTTT. The rearrangement uses TRBV18 and TRBJ1-1; D possibly corresponds to TRBD1 (5 bases). Germline V CDR1 and CDR2: KGHSH, LQKENI. V shed 6 bases and J shed 1 base, with 9 bases lying between them. The CDR3 runs to 13 residues. Drawing the rest from reference TRBV18 and TRBJ1-1, the complete variable domain is NAGVMQNPRHLVRRRGQEARLRCSPMKGHSHVYWYRQLPEEGLKFMVYLQKENIIDESGMPKERFSAEFPKEGPSILRIQQVVRGDSAAYFCASSGTQNTEAFFGQGTRLTVV.

The chain has TRBV28 and TRBJ2-2; D remains unclear. The CDR3 spans 16 residues. Germline assignment: CDR1 MDHEN and CDR2 SYDVKM. V was pared by 1 base and J by 7 bases, with 16 bases between. This CDR3 reads CASSLYGPPSFGELFF. The CDR3 DNA reads TGTGCCAGCAGTTTATACGGACCACCTTCTTTCGGGGAGCTGTTTTTT. Supplemented by reference TRBV28 and TRBJ2-2, the full variable domain reads DVKVTQSSRYLVKRTGEKVFLECVQDMDHENMFWYRQDPGLGLRLIYFSYDVKMKEKGDIPEGYSVSREKKERFSLILESASTNQTSMYLCASSLYGPPSFGELFFGEGSRLTVL.

This clone was seen a single time. The genes are TRBV7-3 and TRBJ2-2; maybe TRBD2 (5 bases). This CDR3 contains 16 residues. The germline CDR1 and CDR2 sequences are SGHTA and FQGTGA. Trimming left V 1 base short and J 6 bases short, with 15 bases between. CDR3 loop: CASSLNPPGIPGELFF. CDR3 nucleotides: TGTGCCAGCAGCTTAAATCCCCCGGGGATCCCCGGGGAGCTGTTTTTT.

This chain joins TRBV28 and TRBJ2-1, with 7 nucleotides matching TRBD2. This CDR3 region has 15 residues. Germline CDR1 is MDHEN and CDR2 is SYDVKM. The junction had 11 bases not matched to a gene; V was cut back by 7 bases and J by 5 bases. This CDR3 is CASTLSGKANNEQFF. The DNA for the CDR3 is TGTGCCAGCACCTTGAGCGGGAAGGCTAACAATGAGCAGTTCTTC.

Notes on this clone: This sample also contains other DNA sequences that code for the same CDR3. The rearrangement joins TRBV5-1 to TRBJ2-7, with 9 positions matching TRBD2. V was pared by 0 bases and J by 4 bases, with 2 bases of the junction left unmatched. There are 14 residues in the CDR3. Germline-derived CDR1 and CDR2 are SGHRS and YFSETQ. CDR3 sequence (DNA): TGCGCCAGCAGCTTGGCTAGCGGGACGTACGAGCAGTACTTC. Its translation is CASSLASGTYEQYF.

The rearrangement links TRBV10-1 to TRBJ2-1; D is possibly TRBD1 (8 bases). This CDR3 is built from 16 residues. Germline-derived CDR1 and CDR2 are WNHNN and SYGVQD (reference sequence). Deletions cut 7 bases from V and 8 bases from J, with 24 bases between. The CDR3 nucleotides are TGCGCCAGCACCTCGAATAGACAGGGGCTAGCGGATGAGCAGTTCTTC. Translation: CASTSNRQGLADEQFF.

The gene calls are TRBV28 and TRBJ2-3; weak D call: TRBD2 (7 bases). Germline-derived CDR1 and CDR2 are MDHEN and SYDVKM. The CDR3 runs 15 residues. Trimming shortened V by 6 bases and J by 2 bases, and 15 bases separated the two germline ends. The CDR3 sequence is CASSLGGADTDTQYF. The DNA for the CDR3 is TGTGCCAGCAGCCTAGGGGGGGCGGACACAGATACGCAGTATTTT. The complete variable domain, with remaining parts taken from reference TRBV28 and TRBJ2-3, reads DVKVTQSSRYLVKRTGEKVFLECVQDMDHENMFWYRQDPGLGLRLIYFSYDVKMKEKGDIPEGYSVSREKKERFSLILESASTNQTSMYLCASSLGGADTDTQYFGPGTRLTVL.

DNA of the CDR3: TGTGCCAGCATGAGGAGGACAGGGGGTAATGAAAAACTGTTTTTT. It specifies CASMRRTGGNEKLFF. The chain links TRBV6-4 to TRBJ1-4, with TRBD1 matching over 10 bases. V shed 7 bases and J 4 bases; nucleotides not matched to a gene: 6. Germline CDR1 reads MRHNA; CDR2 reads SNTAGT. The CDR3 is made up of 15 amino acids.

This clone was seen only once. The CDR3 nucleotides read TGTGCCAGTAACACTCCCGGAGGGGGCAAGTACGCCGACGAGCAGTACTTC. Its protein product is CASNTPGGGKYADEQYF. This chain links TRBV19 with TRBJ2-7; D might be TRBD1 (7 bases). V lost 7 bases and J 5 bases, leaving 27 bases between the germline ends. CDR1 is LNHDA, CDR2 SQIVND, per germline (reference sequence). The CDR3 length is 17 residues.

The J gene is TRBJ2-2, the V gene TRBV19; D gene unclear. CDR3 size: 14 residues. Trimming cost V 3 bases and J 4 bases, with 9 bases left between them. In germline, CDR1 is LNHDA, CDR2 SQIVND (reference sequence). The CDR3 sequence is CASSIDQVTGELFF. CDR3 coding DNA: TGTGCCAGTAGTATCGACCAGGTCACCGGGGAGCTGTTTTTT.

V is TRBV5-1 and J is TRBJ2-5, with 9 positions matching TRBD1. Germline V gene lookup returns CDR1 SGHRS and CDR2 YFSETQ. V was clipped by 0 bases and J by 5 bases; unmatched bases: 5. There are 15 residues in the CDR3. This CDR3 reads CASSLVPGTGETQYF. The DNA of the CDR3 is TGCGCCAGCAGCTTGGTGCCCGGGACAGGGGAGACCCAGTACTTC.

The chain employs TRBV7-2 and TRBJ2-7; 11 positions match TRBD2. V shed 1 base, J shed 6 bases, and the junction held 5 bases outside the gene matches. Germline V CDR1 and CDR2: SGHTA, FQGNSA. This CDR3 has 15 amino acids. This CDR3 reads CASSLGWLAGGEQYF. CDR3 nucleotide sequence: TGTGCCAGCAGCTTAGGGTGGCTAGCGGGAGGCGAGCAGTACTTC.

The rearrangement joins TRBV28 to TRBJ1-3, with D possibly TRBD1 on 6 matching bases. This CDR3 is 17 amino acids long. V was clipped by 5 bases and J by 0 bases, with 17 bases between them. CDR1 is MDHEN and CDR2 is SYDVKM in the germline V gene. The CDR3 spells CASSPPGHSSSGNTIYF. CDR3 sequence (DNA): TGTGCCAGCAGTCCTCCGGGACACTCAAGCTCTGGAAACACCATATATTTT.

J is TRBJ2-4 and V is TRBV15; no reliable D call. In germline, CDR1 is LNHNV, CDR2 YYDKDF (reference sequence). This CDR3 is built from 14 residues. The germline V and J ends were trimmed by 1 base and 7 bases, with 11 bases remaining between them. The CDR3 bases are TGTGCCACCAGCAGAGTGCACTTCGGGAACATTCAGTACTTC. This sequence encodes CATSRVHFGNIQYF.